This is a list of T cell receptor beta chains from one sample in a study of T-cell reconstitution after alpha-beta-depleted transplantation in children. One entry per CDR3 protein, called by TCRdb with MiXCR from the PCR reads. The table lists around 420,000 distinct CDR3 sequences, about 16% of them singletons, with 29% in the top ten. The sample in question was PBMCs, mostly from graft donor cells, obtained 360 days after TCRalphabeta/CD19-depleted stem cell transplant. The source is a boy under two years old who had a stem cell transplant for Wiskott-Aldrich syndrome, so the T cells may come from the graft donor. Both conserved end residues are part of each CDR3. Fields, in order: V gene, clone size, CDR3 length, J gene, D gene, CDR3 protein, CDR3 DNA. A D gene is named only where the DNA matches it firmly. Only part of the rows carry a size: once, few, many, or a class if the clone is expanded.

>TRBV27|.|17|TRBJ2-4|.
CASSLSGTPIAKNIQYF
TGTGCCAGCAGTTTATCGGGGACACCTATAGCCAAAAACATTCAGTACTTC
>TRBV9|many|15|TRBJ2-1|.
CASSEGVSSYNEQFF
TGTGCCAGCAGCGAGGGGGTAAGCTCCTACAATGAGCAGTTCTTC
>TRBV5-1|few|14|TRBJ1-2|.
CASSLSRTDYGYTF
TGCGCCAGCAGCTTGTCGAGGACAGACTATGGCTACACCTTC
>TRBV2|few|13|TRBJ2-7|.
CASSHPDSYEQYF
TGTGCCAGCAGTCACCCCGACTCCTACGAGCAGTACTTC
>TRBV10-3|.|14|TRBJ2-7|TRBD2
CAIRRLAGAYEQYF
TGTGCCATCAGGAGACTAGCGGGAGCCTACGAGCAGTACTTC
>TRBV24-1|.|12|TRBJ2-1|.
CATSGPAGEQFF
TGTGCCACCAGTGGTCCAGCGGGTGAGCAGTTCTTC
>TRBV5-1|few|13|TRBJ2-3|.
CASSHTSPDTQYF
TGCGCCAGCAGCCATACTAGTCCAGATACGCAGTATTTT
>TRBV24-1|few|17|TRBJ2-1|TRBD2
CATSDTPGLAGYNEQFF
TGTGCCACCAGTGATACGCCGGGACTAGCGGGTTACAATGAGCAGTTCTTC
>TRBV20-1|.|14|TRBJ2-5|TRBD2
CSAAGLAGEETQYF
TGCAGTGCCGCGGGACTAGCGGGAGAAGAGACCCAGTACTTC
>TRBV10-3|.|13|TRBJ2-3|TRBD2
CAISAGRADTQYF
TGTGCCATCAGTGCGGGGAGGGCAGATACGCAGTATTTT
>TRBV5-1|.|16|TRBJ2-3|.
CASSDFLRGGTDTQYF
TGCGCCAGCAGCGACTTCCTGCGGGGAGGCACAGATACGCAGTATTTT
>TRBV3-1|few|14|TRBJ2-2|.
CASSFRAGTGELFF
TGTGCCAGCAGCTTCAGGGCCGGCACCGGGGAGCTGTTTTTT
>TRBV5-1|.|12|TRBJ2-5|TRBD1
CASWGQGGTQYF
TGCGCCAGCTGGGGACAGGGAGGAACCCAGTACTTC
>TRBV20-1|.|15|TRBJ2-3|.
CSARDPASAADTQYF
TGCAGTGCTAGAGATCCAGCCAGCGCAGCAGATACGCAGTATTTT
>TRBV10-3|.|18|TRBJ2-5|TRBD2
CAISESEREIGVQETQYF
TGTGCCATCAGTGAGTCTGAGCGGGAGATAGGGGTCCAAGAGACCCAGTACTTC
>TRBV11-2|.|15|TRBJ1-1|.
CASSLTPTRDTEAFF
TGTGCCAGCAGCTTAACTCCCACTCGGGACACTGAAGCTTTCTTT
>TRBV13|.|16|TRBJ2-5|.
CASLQTSTARQETQYF
TGTGCCAGCCTCCAAACCTCGACGGCTAGACAAGAGACCCAGTACTTC
>TRBV12-3/TRBV12-4|.|14|TRBJ2-6|.
CASRLAELANVLTF
TGTGCCAGCAGATTGGCGGAATTGGCCAACGTCCTGACTTTC
>TRBV30|.|12|TRBJ2-1|.
CAWKVTPNEQFF
TGTGCCTGGAAGGTGACGCCGAATGAGCAGTTCTTC
>TRBV5-1|few|16|TRBJ2-7|TRBD1
CASRSVGQGLSYEQYF
TGCGCCAGCAGATCCGTAGGACAGGGTCTGTCCTACGAGCAGTACTTC
>TRBV19|few|17|TRBJ2-1|TRBD2
CASSVLAGDRSYNEQFF
TGTGCCAGTAGTGTACTAGCGGGAGACCGCTCCTACAATGAGCAGTTCTTC
>TRBV20-1|few|14|TRBJ2-1|.
CSATQQKRGNEQFF
TGCAGTGCTACTCAGCAGAAGAGGGGCAATGAGCAGTTCTTC
>TRBV24-1|few|20|TRBJ2-1|.
CATSDLPGSSDSSSYNEQFF
TGTGCCACCAGTGATTTGCCGGGTTCTTCGGACTCAAGCTCCTACAATGAGCAGTTCTTC
>TRBV28|.|13|TRBJ2-7|.
CASQVPTDYEQYF
TGTGCCAGCCAGGTTCCGACTGACTACGAGCAGTACTTC